The 10 T cell receptor beta chains below were found in one sample sequenced in a study of shared T cell receptors in the human thymus. TCRdb's copy holds only in-frame clones and misses some; the assay was immunoSEQ multiplex PCR. The sample lists some 700,000 clones, roughly 90% occurring once. The same sample was also used in a study of human thymus T cells.

Sequenced sample: thymocytes. All receptors derive from a boy less than two years old with a congenital heart defect.

The chain is built from TRBV4-1 and TRBJ2-5, with 8 bases aligning to TRBD2. This CDR3 has 16 residues. The V gene's germline CDR1 is MGHRA and CDR2 YSYEKL. V shed 5 bases, J shed 5 bases, and the junction held 13 bases outside the gene matches. The CDR3 loop is CASSSPLLAVGETQYF. CDR3 nucleotides: TGCGCCAGCAGCTCCCCTCTACTAGCGGTCGGGGAGACCCAGTACTTC.

The rearrangement links TRBV6-1 to TRBJ1-1, with 7 positions matching TRBD1. Looked up from germline, CDR1 is MNHNS and CDR2 is SASEGT. Trimming removed 3 bases from V and 1 base from J; junction bases left unmatched: 2. The CDR3 extends over 14 amino acids. The CDR3 region is CASSEGTANTEAFF. The CDR3 DNA is TGTGCCAGCAGTGAGGGGACAGCGAACACTGAAGCTTTCTTT.

Concerning this clone itself: The sample contains more than one DNA sequence encoding this CDR3. J is TRBJ2-7 and V is TRBV6-5, with a tentative D call TRBD1 (6 bases). In germline, CDR1 is MNHEY, CDR2 SVGAGI. V shed 8 bases and J shed 0 bases, with 11 bases lying between them. The CDR3 runs to 13 residues. As DNA, the CDR3 is TGTGCCAGCGGGGGCCCGTCCTCCTACGAGCAGTACTTC. Amino acids: CASGGPSSYEQYF.

This clone was found once. At one end, the junction sequence differs from germline, possibly due to a read error. The chain links TRBV6-1 to TRBJ1-2; the D gene is possibly TRBD1 (5 bases). Germline assignment: CDR1 MNHNS and CDR2 SASEGT. This CDR3 is built from 10 residues. The CDR3 nucleotides are TGTGCCGGGGGAGGTAGTAGCGTCGATTTC. Protein product: CAGGGSSVDF.

This chain links TRBV4-3 with TRBJ2-7, with D perhaps TRBD2 (6 bases). V was pared by 0 bases and J by 3 bases, with 15 bases between. In germline, CDR1 is LGHNA, CDR2 YSLEER. The CDR3 contains 16 residues. The CDR3 reads CASSQEGKRASYEQYF. The CDR3 nucleotides read TGCGCCAGCAGCCAAGAGGGGAAGCGGGCTAGCTACGAGCAGTACTTC.

This sequence joins TRBV5-1 and TRBJ1-1, with D maybe TRBD1 (6 bases). CDR1 is SGHRS, CDR2 YFSETQ, per germline. Trimming left V 1 base short and J 2 bases short, with 9 bases between. The CDR3 spans 14 residues. Here the CDR3 DNA reads TGCGCCAGCAGCTTGAGGGACACTAACACTGAAGCTTTCTTT. Residues: CASSLRDTNTEAFF.

This chain uses TRBV23-1 with TRBJ1-2; 8 positions agree with TRBD1. TRBV23-1 is classed as an ORF, of uncertain function. Trimming removed 4 bases from V and 5 bases from J; junction bases left unmatched: 12. This CDR3 has 16 amino acids. This CDR3 is CASSLHPGQGGYGYTF. CDR3 in DNA: TGCGCCAGCAGTCTCCACCCCGGACAGGGAGGTTATGGCTACACCTTC.

The chain is built from TRBV2 and TRBJ2-5; 7 bases are shared with TRBD1. V was clipped by 2 bases and J by 2 bases; unmatched bases: 8. CDR1 is SNHLY, CDR2 FYNNEI, per germline. The CDR3 spans 16 residues. The DNA of the CDR3 is TGTGCCAGCAGTGAACTCAGGGGGTACCTTCAAGAGACCCAGTACTTC. Protein sequence: CASSELRGYLQETQYF.

This clone turned up a few times. The chain has TRBV10-3 and TRBJ1-3; D gene ambiguous. Between the trimmed V and J ends, which lost 0 bases and 2 bases, there was a span of 8 bases. Germline CDR1 and CDR2: ENHRY and SYGVKD. The CDR3 totals 15 residues. Here the CDR3 DNA reads TGTGCCATCAGTGAGTCTACTGGGCCTGGAAACACCATATATTTT. Translation: CAISESTGPGNTIYF.

V usage is TRBV28 and J usage is TRBJ1-4; 7 bases fit TRBD1. This CDR3 comprises 15 residues. J gave up 8 bases and V 7 bases, and 13 bases lay outside the gene matches. Germline V gives CDR1 MDHEN, CDR2 SYDVKM. This chain's CDR3 is CASMGHEGAPEKLFF. The CDR3 DNA is TGTGCCAGCATGGGGCACGAGGGGGCACCCGAAAAACTGTTTTTT.